This entry lists 18 T cell receptor beta chains sequenced from one sample in a study of blood T cell repertoires in COVID-19 (dated by TCRdb to the early 2020s). The library was made by the immunoSEQ multiplex PCR assay. As stored in TCRdb, this immuneACCESS dataset retains in-frame rearrangements with V and J assigned. A fraction of the clones does not appear; measured against another copy, unresolved V genes explain less than half of the discrepancy, and the remainder lacks a known reason. In all, the sample holds fewer than 75,000 clones, and roughly 91% of those were seen once. Roughly 1.5% of the sample rests with the top ten. The material sequenced was peripheral blood. All receptors derive from a man aged 55 to 70 with acute or convalescent COVID-19.

The rearrangement joins TRBV3-1 (or the pseudogene TRBV3-2) to TRBJ1-1; 8 nucleotides agree with TRBD1. This CDR3 region has 15 residues. The trim removed 4 bases at V and 3 bases at J, leaving 7 bases unmatched. The germline V gene has CDR1 LGHDT and CDR2 YNNKEL (reference sequence). The CDR3 DNA sequence: TGTGCCAGCAGCCTGGGACAGGTGCGGGACACTGAAGCTTTCTTT. This translates into CASSLGQVRDTEAFF.

As DNA, the CDR3 is TGTGCCAGCAGCCCGGGTCGAGGAAACACCATATATTTT. Translation gives CASSPGRGNTIYF. This chain links TRBV3-1 (or the pseudogene TRBV3-2) with TRBJ1-3; the D is unclear. Deletions cut 4 bases from V and 4 bases from J, with 8 bases between. The germline V gene encodes CDR1 LGHDT and CDR2 YNNKEL (reference sequence). The CDR3 length is 13 residues.

This chain uses TRBV7-2 with TRBJ1-5, with D tentatively TRBD1 (5 bases). Germline CDR1 is SGHTA and CDR2 is FQGNSA. The CDR3 length is 18 residues. The germline V and J ends were trimmed by 2 bases and 5 bases, with 22 bases remaining between them. The CDR3 coding sequence is TGTGCCAGCAGCTTATCTCGGGCAGGGATCGGGTTATATCAGCCCCAGCATTTT. Amino acid sequence: CASSLSRAGIGLYQPQHF. The full variable domain, rest sourced from reference TRBV7-2 and TRBJ1-5, is GAGVSQSPSNKVTEKGKDVELRCDPISGHTALYWYRQSLGQGLEFLIYFQGNSAPDKSGLPSDRFSAERTGGSVSTLTIQRTQQEDSAVYLCASSLSRAGIGLYQPQHFGDGTRLSIL.

V is TRBV6-5 and J is TRBJ1-5; D is undetermined. Trimming removed 4 bases at V and 7 bases at J, with 11 bases between. Germline CDR1 is MNHEY and CDR2 is SVGAGI. The CDR3 is 13 amino acids. The CDR3 sequence is CASSSLLEQPQHF. CDR3 in DNA: TGTGCCAGCAGTTCCCTCCTAGAACAGCCCCAGCATTTT.

This chain links TRBV4-1 with TRBJ1-2; a weak D match, TRBD1 (5 bases). Per the germline V gene, CDR1 is MGHRA and CDR2 is YSYEKL. Trimming removed 3 bases at V and 4 bases at J, with 18 bases between. The CDR3 spans 16 residues. This CDR3 reads CASSHPGEGRSYGYTF. The CDR3 region has the DNA TGCGCCAGCAGCCATCCGGGAGAGGGGAGAAGCTATGGCTACACCTTC.

The chain joins TRBV6-5 to TRBJ2-1; D gene unclear. The CDR3 totals 12 residues. V was shortened by 6 bases and J by 9 bases, with 12 bases between the two germline ends. Germline V gives CDR1 MNHEY, CDR2 SVGAGI. The CDR3 sequence is CASSATRSEQFF. The CDR3 bases are TGTGCCAGCAGCGCAACGAGGAGTGAGCAGTTCTTC.

The rearrangement joins TRBV5-4 to TRBJ1-4; 9 bases align to TRBD1. CDR3 length equals 15 residues. V shed 5 bases, J shed 8 bases, and the junction held 10 bases outside the gene matches. Germline V gives CDR1 SGHNT, CDR2 YYREEE (reference sequence). The DNA of the CDR3 is TGTGCCAGCAGGCGATTACAGGGGGCGCGGGAAAAACTGTTTTTT. This encodes CASRRLQGAREKLFF.

In DNA, the CDR3 is TGTGCCACCGGAGGACAGGGACATAGCAATCAGCCCCAGCATTTT. Residues: CATGGQGHSNQPQHF. The chain is built from TRBV15 and TRBJ1-5; 8 positions agree with TRBD1. In germline, CDR1 is LNHNV, CDR2 YYDKDF (reference sequence). The CDR3 extends over 15 amino acids. V trimming: 8 bases; J trimming: 0 bases; junction bases outside the gene matches: 6.

The chain uses TRBV18 and TRBJ1-4; possibly TRBD1 for D (6 bases). The germline gives CDR1 KGHSH, CDR2 LQKENI. CDR3 length: 16 residues. V was trimmed by 6 bases and J by 8 bases, leaving 22 bases between them. CDR3: CASSPSVQGSGEKLFF. CDR3 DNA sequence: TGTGCCAGCTCCCCCAGTGTACAGGGATCGGGAGAAAAACTGTTTTTT.

This chain links TRBV10-3 with TRBJ1-3; TRBD1 agrees at 8 bases. The trim removed 3 bases at V and 0 bases at J, leaving 4 bases unmatched. The CDR3 consists of 16 residues. The V gene's germline CDR1 is ENHRY and CDR2 SYGVKD. This CDR3 reads CAISDRQGSSGNTIYF. Here the CDR3 DNA reads TGTGCCATCAGTGATCGACAGGGGAGCTCTGGAAACACCATATATTTT.

V and J are TRBV1 and TRBJ2-1; TRBD2, the table's D call, lacks a check against the DNA. TRBV1 is reported as a pseudogene. There are 19 residues in the CDR3. This chain's CDR3 is CTSSFTTRARTSGGNEQFF. The CDR3, as DNA: TGCACCAGCAGCTTCACAACCCGAGCCCGTACTAGCGGTGGGAATGAGCAGTTCTTC.

V usage is TRBV25-1 and J usage is TRBJ2-1; 10 bases fit TRBD1. V dropped 0 bases and J dropped 7; count of bases not matched to a gene: 3. The CDR3 sequence is 15 residues long. Per germline, CDR1 MGHDK and CDR2 SYGVNS. As DNA, the CDR3 is TGTGCCAGCAGTGAATATGGACAGGGGGGGAATGAGCAGTTCTTC. Amino acids: CASSEYGQGGNEQFF.

This sequence joins TRBV7-9 and TRBJ1-5; 9 nucleotides agree with TRBD1. This CDR3 spans 14 amino acids. J lost 7 bases, V lost 5 bases, and 6 bases had no gene match. Per the germline V gene, CDR1 is SEHNR and CDR2 is FQNEAQ (reference sequence). This CDR3 is CASSAADRGQPQHF. The CDR3 DNA sequence: TGTGCCAGCAGCGCCGCGGACAGGGGCCAGCCCCAGCATTTT.

The chain joins TRBV5-5 to TRBJ1-6; D might be TRBD1 (6 bases). In germline, CDR1 is SGHKS, CDR2 YYEKEE (reference sequence). Trimming left V 1 base short and J 4 bases short, with 9 bases between. The CDR3 runs to 15 residues. CDR3 in amino acids: CASSLTGRYNSPLHF. The CDR3 region has the DNA TGTGCCAGCAGCTTGACAGGGCGATATAATTCACCCCTCCACTTT.

This clone was detected once. The genes are TRBV3-1 (or the pseudogene TRBV3-2) and TRBJ1-5; D possibly corresponds to TRBD1 (5 bases). CDR3 length: 14 residues. In germline, CDR1 is LGHDT, CDR2 YNNKEL (reference sequence). The V end lost 3 bases, the J end lost 6 bases, and 12 bases lay between the germline ends. The CDR3 sequence is CASSHPGRGQPQHF. CDR3 in DNA: TGTGCCAGCAGCCACCCGGGGAGGGGTCAGCCCCAGCATTTT.

This chain links TRBV3-1 (or the pseudogene TRBV3-2) with TRBJ1-3, with 8 bases lining up with TRBD1. CDR1 LGHDT and CDR2 YNNKEL come from the germline V gene (reference sequence). Germline trimming cut 0 bases from V and 0 bases from J; bases unmatched to any gene: 7. CDR3 length: 18 residues. CDR3 protein: CASSQDIGQGFSGNTIYF. The CDR3 nucleotides read TGTGCCAGCAGCCAAGATATAGGACAGGGCTTCTCTGGAAACACCATATATTTT.

This chain joins TRBV10-3 and TRBJ1-2; 8 bases are a match to TRBD1. The CDR3 is made up of 14 amino acids. Per germline, CDR1 ENHRY and CDR2 SYGVKD. V shed 10 bases and J 2 bases; nucleotides not matched to a gene: 9. Here the CDR3 reads CATTGAPENYGYTF. The DNA for the CDR3 is TGTGCCACGACAGGGGCGCCCGAAAACTATGGCTACACCTTC.

The V and J genes are TRBV12-5 and TRBJ1-3, with D possibly TRBD1 on 6 matching bases. The length of the CDR3 is 14 residues. Trimming pared 1 base from V and 3 bases from J, leaving 7 bases between. Germline CDR1 reads LGHNT; CDR2 reads FRNRAP. The chain's CDR3 is CASGLGGLGNTIYF. DNA of the CDR3: TGTGCTAGTGGTTTGGGGGGGCTTGGAAACACCATATATTTT. Full variable domain (outside the CDR3, taken from reference TRBV12-5 and TRBJ1-3): DARVTQTPRHKVTEMGQEVTMRCQPILGHNTVFWYRQTMMQGLELLAYFRNRAPLDDSGMPKDRFSAEMPDATLATLKIQPSEPRDSAVYFCASGLGGLGNTIYFGEGSWLTVV.